The present T cell receptor beta chain was sequenced within a study of CD8 T cells in Susac syndrome. The V and J ends lost 4 bases and 1 base respectively, with 10 bases between them. This CDR3 contains 14 residues. The germline V gene encodes CDR1 SEHNR and CDR2 FQNEAQ (reference sequence). It was with random hexamers that 0.5 to 1 ug RNA was reverse transcribed. Each CDR3 protein gets one entry after TCRdb re-called the immunoSEQ multiplex PCR reads with MiXCR. The sample contains roughly 150,000 distinct CDR3 sequences, 85% to 95% of which appear only once. This clonotype occurred once. This clonotype was obtained from a human donor with multiple sclerosis. This chain uses TRBV7-9 with TRBJ1-2; D is possibly TRBD1 (5 bases). Sequences were obtained from CD8+ T cells from PBMCs. CDR3 coding DNA: TGTGCCAGCAGCTCCGACAGCCGTAACTATGGCTACACCTTC. Its protein product is CASSSDSRNYGYTF. Supplemented by reference TRBV7-9 and TRBJ1-2, the full variable domain reads DTGVSQNPRHKITKRGQNVTFRCDPISEHNRLYWYRQTLGQGPEFLTYFQNEAQLEKSRLLSDRFSAERPKGSFSTLEIQRTEQGDSAMYLCASSSDSRNYGYTFGSGTRLTVV.